This T cell receptor (beta chain) was observed in a study of cytomegalovirus exposure and HLA in healthy donors. The study's findings and limits: According to reports, the classifier identified cytomegalovirus status with high specificity and sensitivity. Some TCR beta chains (roughly 160 of them) were listed as cytomegalovirus-associated.

Clones were sequenced by immunoSEQ multiplex PCR, and TCRdb holds only the in-frame ones, with some missing. The repertoire holds 80,000 to 100,000 clones, with about 90% as singletons. The donors were part of the validation cohort, which consisted of over a hundred subjects and was separate from the first cohort of 666 subjects. The germline CDR1 and CDR2 sequences are SGHTA and FQGTGA. CDR3 length: 14 amino acids. The germline V and J ends were trimmed by 5 bases and 1 base, with 9 bases remaining between them. As to this clone: Its matching antigen is unknown. The same CDR3 can be traced to other DNA sequences in this sample.

This chain links TRBV7-3 with TRBJ2-1, with a weak D call TRBD2 (5 bases). The sequence was collected from a man aged 18-30 years in good health and CMV-seropositive. The sequenced sample was PBMCs. The CDR3 region is CASSPPGSYNEQFF. The DNA of the CDR3 is TGTGCCAGCAGCCCCCCGGGGTCCTACAATGAGCAGTTCTTC.